This entry concerns a single TCR beta chain. These data come from a study of shared clonotypes between healthy human individuals. Some clones are missing from TCRdb's copy, which holds only in-frame ones; the method was immunoSEQ multiplex PCR. The sample holds nearly 1,000,000 clones, over 75% seen once. This CDR3 region has 14 residues. Germline values: CDR1 GTSNPN, CDR2 SVGIG (reference sequence). The junction had 6 bases not matched to a gene; V was cut back by 3 bases and J by 5 bases. Adult donors, all healthy and HIV-negative, had no recent acute infections or vaccinations. This clonotype originated in a man between 18 and 29 years old in good health. This chain joins TRBV30 and TRBJ2-5; 10 nucleotides agree with TRBD2. The sequenced material came from memory CD4+ T cells sorted from blood. Documented subset: CD45RA-negative fraction. The CDR3 region is CAWRELAGWETQYF. The CDR3, as DNA: TGTGCCTGGAGGGAACTAGCGGGGTGGGAGACCCAGTACTTC.